These 13 T cell receptor beta chains were all obtained from the same sample, sequenced in a study of OX40 agonist ivuxolimab in advanced cancers. Here immunoSEQ multiplex PCR was the method, and the copy in TCRdb shows in-frame clones only, minus some. The data show about 58,000 clones, about 81% seen once. The starting material was CD4+ or CD8+ T cells sorted from blood, obtained in a trial of the OX40 agonist ivuxolimab. The source of these receptors is an adult with an advanced solid tumor such as melanoma, head and neck, liver or kidney cancer.

The chain is built from TRBV29-1 and TRBJ1-4; 7 nucleotides match TRBD1. The CDR3 spans 13 residues. Per the germline V gene, CDR1 is SQVTM and CDR2 is ANQGSEA. The V gene end was trimmed by 7 bases and the J gene end by 5 bases; junction bases not matched to a gene: 7. CDR3 DNA: TGCAGCGCAAGGACAGGACGGAATGAAAAACTGTTTTTT. This encodes CSARTGRNEKLFF.

The rearrangement uses TRBV10-3 and TRBJ1-1; 7 nucleotides match TRBD1. Germline V gene data show CDR1 as ENHRY and CDR2 as SYGVKD. V lost 2 bases and J lost 1; bases outside the gene matches: 13. This CDR3 spans 18 amino acids. The CDR3: CAISEPRQGIKRNTEAFF. CDR3 bases: TGTGCCATCAGTGAGCCCCGACAGGGCATAAAACGGAACACTGAAGCTTTCTTT.

This chain uses TRBV7-6 with TRBJ1-1, with a possible D match to TRBD1 (6 bases). The V end was cut by 4 bases, the J end by 2 bases, with 11 bases between. CDR3 length: 14 amino acids. Germline-derived CDR1 and CDR2 are SGHVS and FNYEAQ. The CDR3 sequence: CASSSGQTNTEAFF. The CDR3 DNA sequence: TGTGCCAGCAGCTCCGGACAGACTAACACTGAAGCTTTCTTT.

Worth noting for this clone: Germline is not matched at one junction end, which may reflect a read error. This chain links TRBV7-9 with TRBJ1-6, with TRBD1 matching over 7 bases. Germline CDR1 reads SEHNR; CDR2 reads FQNEAQ (reference sequence). This CDR3 is 15 amino acids long. The CDR3 sequence: CASSPRDSSNSPPHF. The CDR3 DNA sequence: TGTGCCAGCAGTCCCCGGGACAGTTCGAATTCACCCCCCCACTTT.

CDR3 amino acids: CASSRGQGSYEQYF. For the CDR3, the DNA is TGTGCCAGCTCACGGGGACAGGGGAGCTACGAGCAGTACTTC. The chain couples TRBV18 to TRBJ2-7; 10 nucleotides agree with TRBD1. The V gene end was trimmed by 4 bases and the J gene end by 3 bases; junction bases not matched to a gene: 3. This CDR3 is built from 14 residues. The germline V gene encodes CDR1 KGHSH and CDR2 LQKENI.

In DNA, the CDR3 is TGTGCCAGCAGTTACTCGGAAACGCAGTACTTC. As protein: CASSYSETQYF. V gene TRBV6-5 combines with J gene TRBJ2-7; D is ambiguous. Deletions cut 0 bases from V and 9 bases from J, with 6 bases between. There are 11 residues in the CDR3. Germline V gene sequence: CDR1 MNHEY, CDR2 SVGAGI.

The rearrangement uses TRBV6-1 and TRBJ2-7, with D maybe TRBD1 (6 bases). CDR3 length equals 12 residues. CDR1 and CDR2 (germline): MNHNS, SASEGT. Trimming removed 5 bases from V and 6 bases from J, with 11 bases in between. Here the CDR3 reads CASSYGQFEQYF. The CDR3 DNA sequence: TGTGCCAGCAGTTATGGACAGTTCGAGCAGTACTTC.

The chain links TRBV25-1 to TRBJ2-1; 9 bases line up with TRBD1. Germline values: CDR1 MGHDK, CDR2 SYGVNS. CDR3 length: 15 residues. Trimming took 5 bases from V and 2 from J; bases not matched to a gene: 4. The CDR3 sequence: CASSHRDRAYNEQFF. The CDR3 nucleotides are TGTGCCAGCAGTCACCGGGACAGGGCCTACAATGAGCAGTTCTTC.

This clone was counted once. J is TRBJ2-7 and V is TRBV2, with TRBD2 identical over 10 bases. Trimming cost V 5 bases and J 2 bases; bases outside gene matches: 6. The V gene's germline CDR1 is SNHLY and CDR2 FYNNEI. The CDR3 extends over 15 amino acids. CDR3 coding DNA: TGTGCCAGCAGTTATACTAGCGGGGAAGCCTACGAGCAGTACTTC. It encodes CASSYTSGEAYEQYF.

Here the CDR3 reads CASSLAGGTGELFF. CDR3 bases: TGTGCCAGCAGCTTAGCGGGCGGGACCGGGGAGCTGTTTTTT. This rearrangement joins TRBV7-7 to TRBJ2-2; D might be TRBD2 (5 bases). The V gene's germline CDR1 is SSHAT and CDR2 FNYEAQ (reference sequence). The V and J ends lost 0 bases and 5 bases respectively, with 7 bases between them. The length of the CDR3 is 14 residues.

The chain recombines TRBV11-3 with TRBJ2-7; 8 nucleotides agree with TRBD1. This CDR3 is 15 amino acids long. Germline CDR1 is SGHNT and CDR2 is YENEEA. V lost 2 bases and J lost 4; bases outside the gene matches: 7. The CDR3 bases are TGTGCCAGCAGCTTATATTCCAGGGGGCCGTACGAGCAGTACTTC. It translates to CASSLYSRGPYEQYF.

The V and J genes are TRBV29-1 and TRBJ2-1; 8 bases match TRBD1. The CDR3 covers 11 residues. Germline CDR1 reads SQVTM; CDR2 reads ANQGSEA. CDR3 DNA sequence: TGCGGCACAGGGGGTTCCAATGAGCAGTTCTTC. Residues: CGTGGSNEQFF.

V is TRBV7-2 and J is TRBJ2-3, with a weak D call TRBD2 (6 bases). The V gene's germline CDR1 is SGHTA and CDR2 FQGNSA. V was clipped by 1 base and J by 0 bases, with 8 bases between them. The CDR3 sequence is 15 residues long. DNA of the CDR3: TGTGCCAGCAGCTTAGTCGGGGGTAGCACAGATACGCAGTATTTT. Its translation: CASSLVGGSTDTQYF.